Below, 8 T cell receptor beta chains from the same sample are listed, as sequenced in a study of cytotoxic CD8 clonotypes in ibrutinib-treated CLL. Profiled with immunoSEQ multiplex PCR; TCRdb holds only in-frame clones, not every one. The data contain some 200,000 clones, 79% of them seen just once; the ten biggest clones take up about 10%. The sample consisted of PBMCs, taken after 12 months of ibrutinib treatment. Receptors were obtained from a human donor with chronic lymphocytic leukemia.

This clone was seen only once. The V gene is TRBV9, the J gene TRBJ2-1; D possibly uses TRBD1 or TRBD2 (5 bases each). Looked up from germline, CDR1 is SGDLS and CDR2 is YYNGEE. The CDR3 loop spans 17 amino acids. The V end lost 0 bases, the J end lost 8 bases, and 21 bases lay between the germline ends. The CDR3 DNA sequence: TGTGCCAGCAGCGTAGAAGGTAGGGGACCACCCTGGGATGAGCAGTTCTTC. Protein product: CASSVEGRGPPWDEQFF.

The chain combines TRBV7-2 with TRBJ1-2; D remains ambiguous. CDR1 and CDR2 (germline): SGHTA, FQGNSA. The CDR3 has 14 amino acids. The V and J ends lost 5 bases and 4 bases respectively, with 14 bases between them. The CDR3 protein is CASSSEPRIYGYTF. The CDR3 DNA follows: TGTGCCAGCAGCAGCGAACCAAGGATCTATGGCTACACCTTC.

J is TRBJ1-1 and V is TRBV6-1; D is possibly TRBD1 (6 bases). Germline V gene sequence: CDR1 MNHNS, CDR2 SASEGT. The CDR3 totals 19 residues. V dropped 0 bases and J dropped 0 bases, with 20 bases sitting between them. The CDR3 protein is CASSEALVWTALMNTEAFF. CDR3 nucleotide sequence: TGTGCCAGCAGTGAAGCGCTTGTATGGACAGCCCTCATGAACACTGAAGCTTTCTTT.

The rearrangement joins TRBV5-1 to TRBJ2-5; no definite D call. Trimming stripped 9 bases from V and 2 bases from J, with 23 bases between. The germline CDR1 and CDR2 sequences are SGHRS and YFSETQ. The CDR3 is 16 amino acids. This chain's CDR3 is CATKKAAAGLQETQYF. The CDR3 DNA follows: TGCGCCACCAAGAAGGCGGCCGCTGGATTACAAGAGACCCAGTACTTC.

This clone was recorded once. An end of the junction does not agree with germline; a read error may underlie this. The chain uses TRBV2 and TRBJ2-4; the match to TRBD2 covers 16 bases. The CDR3 extends over 18 amino acids. Germline V gives CDR1 SNHLY, CDR2 FYNNEI. CDR3 in amino acids: CASSEFFRSGTSGRVMDF. The CDR3 bases are TGTGCCAGCAGTGAGTTCTTCAGATCCGGGACTAGCGGGAGGGTCATGGACTTC.

The gene calls are TRBV11-2 and TRBJ2-7; TRBD1 agrees at 10 bases. Germline V gene lookup returns CDR1 SGHAT and CDR2 FQNNGV. The CDR3 totals 17 residues. J was trimmed by 3 bases and V by 6 bases; bases with no gene match: 14. CDR3 region: CASRRPGTGEKNYEQYF. CDR3 coding DNA: TGTGCCAGCAGGCGTCCCGGGACAGGGGAAAAAAACTACGAGCAGTACTTC.

The V gene is TRBV30, the J gene TRBJ1-3, with D perhaps TRBD1 (5 bases). Germline V gene sequence: CDR1 GTSNPN, CDR2 SVGIG (reference sequence). Trimming pared 8 bases from V and 0 bases from J, leaving 11 bases between. The CDR3 is 13 residues long. CDR3 bases: TGTGCCCGACAGAGTAGCTCTGGAAACACCATATATTTT. Translation gives CARQSSSGNTIYF. The full variable domain, completed using reference TRBV30 and TRBJ1-3, is SQTIHQWPATLVQPVGSPLSLECTVEGTSNPNLYWYRQAAGRGLQLLFYSVGIGQISSEVPQNLSASRPQDRQFILSSKKLLLSDSGFYLCARQSSSGNTIYFGEGSWLTVV.

The chain employs TRBV7-9 and TRBJ1-1; D may be TRBD1 (5 bases). The germline V and J ends were trimmed by 6 bases and 3 bases, with 11 bases remaining between them. CDR3 length: 13 amino acids. Germline V gene lookup returns CDR1 SEHNR and CDR2 FQNEAQ (reference sequence). CDR3 protein: CASSPSGYTEAFF. The CDR3 DNA reads as TGTGCCAGCAGTCCTTCAGGGTACACTGAAGCTTTCTTT.